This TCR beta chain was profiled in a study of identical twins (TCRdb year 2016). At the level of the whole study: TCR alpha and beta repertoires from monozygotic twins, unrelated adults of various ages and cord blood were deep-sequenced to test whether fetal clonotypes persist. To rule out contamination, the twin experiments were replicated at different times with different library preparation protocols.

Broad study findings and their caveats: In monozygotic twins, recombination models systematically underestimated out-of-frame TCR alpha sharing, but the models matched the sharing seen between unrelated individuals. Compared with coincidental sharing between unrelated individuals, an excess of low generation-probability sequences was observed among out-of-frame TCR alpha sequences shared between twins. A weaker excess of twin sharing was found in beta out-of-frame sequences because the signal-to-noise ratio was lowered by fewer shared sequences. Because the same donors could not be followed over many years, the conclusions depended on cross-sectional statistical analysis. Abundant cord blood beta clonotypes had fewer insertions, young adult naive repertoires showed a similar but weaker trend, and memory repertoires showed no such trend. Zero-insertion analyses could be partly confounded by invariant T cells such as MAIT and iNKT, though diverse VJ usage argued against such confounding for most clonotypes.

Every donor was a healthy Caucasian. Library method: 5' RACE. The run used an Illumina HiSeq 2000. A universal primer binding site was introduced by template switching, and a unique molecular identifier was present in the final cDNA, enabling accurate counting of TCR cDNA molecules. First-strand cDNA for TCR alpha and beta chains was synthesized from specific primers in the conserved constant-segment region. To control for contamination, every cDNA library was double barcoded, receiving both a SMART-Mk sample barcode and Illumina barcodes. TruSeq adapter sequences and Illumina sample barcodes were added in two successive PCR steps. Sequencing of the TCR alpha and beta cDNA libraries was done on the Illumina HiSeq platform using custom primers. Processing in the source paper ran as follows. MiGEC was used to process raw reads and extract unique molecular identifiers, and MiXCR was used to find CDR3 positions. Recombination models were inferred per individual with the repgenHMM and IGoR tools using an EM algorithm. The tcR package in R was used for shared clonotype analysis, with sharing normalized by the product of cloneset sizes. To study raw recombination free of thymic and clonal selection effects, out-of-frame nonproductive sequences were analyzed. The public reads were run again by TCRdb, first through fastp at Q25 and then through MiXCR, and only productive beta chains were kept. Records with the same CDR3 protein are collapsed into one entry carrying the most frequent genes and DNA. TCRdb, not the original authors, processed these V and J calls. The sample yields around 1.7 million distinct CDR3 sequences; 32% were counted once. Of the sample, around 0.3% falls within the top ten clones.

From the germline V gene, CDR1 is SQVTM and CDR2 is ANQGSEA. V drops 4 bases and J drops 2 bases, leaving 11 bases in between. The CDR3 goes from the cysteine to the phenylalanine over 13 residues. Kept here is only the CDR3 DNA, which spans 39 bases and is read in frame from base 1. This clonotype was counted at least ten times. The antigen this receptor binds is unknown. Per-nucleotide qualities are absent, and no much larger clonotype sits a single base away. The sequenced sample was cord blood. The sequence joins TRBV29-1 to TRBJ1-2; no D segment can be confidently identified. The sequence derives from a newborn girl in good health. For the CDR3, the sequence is CSVVAGPNYGYTF. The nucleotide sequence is TGCAGCGTTGTTGCAGGCCCAAACTATGGCTACACCTTC.